What follows describes a single T cell receptor beta chain. Its antigen remains unknown. The sample comes from a study of CD4+ T cells in melanoma. Trimming at V came to 4 bases and at J to 9 bases, leaving 6 bases not matched to a gene. This CDR3 comprises 15 residues. Germline V gives CDR1 SGHTA, CDR2 FQGTGA. Clones were sequenced by immunoSEQ multiplex PCR, and TCRdb holds only the in-frame ones, with some missing. The sample includes tens of thousands of clones, almost 70% of them seen just once. The study, taken as a whole, reports: A reported correlation linked neoantigen-specific CD4+ T cells to CD8+, macrophage and B cell function. Neoantigen-specific CD4+ T cells in melanoma reportedly had diverse differentiation states.

The chain uses TRBV7-3 and TRBJ2-7; 16 nucleotides agree with TRBD2. Sequenced material: tumor tissue. The sequence came from a human donor with melanoma. The chain's CDR3 is CASSSGTSGGARQYF. CDR3 sequence (DNA): TGTGCCAGCAGCTCAGGGACTAGCGGGGGGGCTCGGCAGTACTTC.